The clone carrying this T cell receptor beta chain was seen a handful of times. The CDR3 sequence is 14 residues long. Germline CDR1 reads SGDLS; CDR2 reads YYNGEE. The V and J ends lost 0 bases and 0 bases respectively, with 6 bases between them. This entry is derived from a study of shared clonotypes between healthy human individuals. Measured with immunoSEQ multiplex PCR; TCRdb has only the in-frame clones, and not every one. The sample contains 150,000 to 200,000 clones, around 63% of which appear only once. The receptor comes from a man aged 25 to 40 in good health. The chain joins TRBV9 to TRBJ1-2; D uncertain. The sample consisted of memory CD4+ T cells sorted from blood. Subset defined: CD45RA-negative fraction. The CDR3 reads CASSVAATNYGYTF. The CDR3 DNA reads TGTGCCAGCAGCGTAGCAGCTACTAACTATGGCTACACCTTC. The full variable domain, completed using reference TRBV9 and TRBJ1-2, is DSGVTQTPKHLITATGQRVTLRCSPRSGDLSVYWYQQSLDQGLQFLIQYYNGEERAKGNILERFSAQQFPDLHSELNLSSLELGDSALYFCASSVAATNYGYTFGSGTRLTVV.